What follows describes a single T cell receptor (beta chain). Its antigen is not known. Generated by immunoSEQ multiplex PCR, the TCRdb table keeps only in-frame clones and is missing some. Among nearly 750,000 clones listed, roughly 72% were seen once. These data originate in a study of shared clonotypes between healthy human individuals. Broader study findings: Clonotypes shared by all four donors outscored non-shared clonotypes in generation probability. Limitation of the genetic and exposure-history diversity represented came from the few donors.

Deletions cut 6 bases from V and 0 bases from J, with 12 bases between. This CDR3 region has 15 residues. The germline gives CDR1 WSHSY, CDR2 SAAADI. The study separated CD4+ cells into CD45RA+ naive and CD45RA-negative memory subsets. Material: memory CD4+ T cells sorted from blood. Subset indicated: CD45RA-negative fraction. The chain recombines TRBV10-2 with TRBJ1-3; D possibly corresponds to TRBD1 (6 bases). This clonotype was sampled from a woman aged 30 to 39 in good health. The CDR3 nucleotides read TGCGCCAGCAGGGGCGGACAGATCTCTGGAAACACCATATATTTT. This gives the protein CASRGGQISGNTIYF.